Listed here are 25 T cell receptor beta chains from one sample, sequenced in a study of blood T cell repertoires in COVID-19. Sequencing used immunoSEQ multiplex PCR; TCRdb keeps in-frame clones, though not all of them. The repertoire holds around 230,000 clones, with about 85% as singletons. Sequenced material: PBMCs or T cells enriched from blood (not recorded which). Source of these receptors: a woman in her twenties or thirties who had recovered from COVID-19.

The rearrangement uses TRBV7-2 and TRBJ2-7, with 12 bases lining up with TRBD1. Germline V gene sequence: CDR1 SGHTA, CDR2 FQGNSA. Trimming at V came to 5 bases and at J to 3 bases, leaving 5 bases not matched to a gene. The CDR3 runs 15 residues. The CDR3 reads CASSQGTGGLYEQYF. The CDR3 nucleotides are TGTGCCAGCAGCCAAGGGACAGGGGGCCTCTACGAGCAGTACTTC.

V gene TRBV6-5 combines with J gene TRBJ1-1; D is undetermined. CDR1 is MNHEY and CDR2 is SVGAGI in the germline V gene. The V end was cut by 2 bases, the J end by 11 bases, with 9 bases between. This CDR3 has 11 residues. The chain's CDR3 is CASSYGRPAFF. DNA for the CDR3: TGTGCCAGCAGTTACGGGAGGCCTGCTTTCTTT.

The chain is built from TRBV19 and TRBJ2-5; D gene ambiguous. The CDR3 runs to 12 residues. In germline, CDR1 is LNHDA, CDR2 SQIVND (reference sequence). The ends were cut back, 3 bases at V and 5 bases at J, with 7 bases in the middle. CDR3 protein: CASSMARETQYF. DNA for the CDR3: TGTGCCAGTAGTATGGCGAGGGAGACCCAGTACTTC.

V is TRBV3-1 (or the pseudogene TRBV3-2) and J is TRBJ1-1, with D perhaps matching TRBD1 (6 bases). The CDR3 is 13 amino acids. V lost 5 bases and J lost 5, with 12 bases in between. CDR1 and CDR2 from the germline V gene are LGHDT and YNNKEL (reference sequence). CDR3: CASSETGFTEAFF. The CDR3 nucleotides are TGTGCCAGCAGCGAGACAGGTTTTACTGAAGCTTTCTTT.

Concerning this clone: Compared with germline, one end of the junction differs, possibly owing to a read error. This chain uses TRBV7-9 with TRBJ2-7; TRBD2 matches at 10 bases. The CDR3 spans 13 residues. CDR1 SEHNR and CDR2 FQNEAQ come from the germline V gene (reference sequence). CDR3 DNA sequence: TGTGCCAGCAGCATAGCGGGGGGACCCAAGCAGTACTTC. It specifies CASSIAGGPKQYF.

Points on this clone: Other DNA sequences in this sample translate to the same CDR3. The chain links TRBV7-3 to TRBJ1-2; 10 bases are shared with TRBD1. From germline, CDR1 is SGHTA and CDR2 FQGTGA. V lost 4 bases and J lost 5; bases outside the gene matches: 1. The CDR3 is 13 amino acids. This CDR3 is CASSSGQGYGYTF. The CDR3 nucleotides read TGTGCCAGCAGCTCGGGACAGGGGTATGGCTACACCTTC.

The chain joins TRBV10-3 to TRBJ1-6; D remains ambiguous. CDR3 length equals 14 residues. Germline lookup yields CDR1 ENHRY and CDR2 SYGVKD. Trimming left V 3 bases short and J 12 bases short, with 15 bases between. CDR3 sequence reads: CAISDPASPGPLHF. The CDR3 DNA reads as TGTGCCATCAGTGACCCCGCCAGCCCAGGACCCCTCCACTTT.

The chain employs TRBV4-2 and TRBJ2-2, with a possible D match to TRBD2 (6 bases). The germline V and J ends were trimmed by 0 bases and 1 base, with 6 bases remaining between them. Germline V lookup: CDR1 LGHNA, CDR2 YNFKEQ. This CDR3 is 15 amino acids long. CDR3 bases: TGTGCCAGCAGCCAAGACGGGGGGAACACCGGGGAGCTGTTTTTT. Encoded protein: CASSQDGGNTGELFF.

This rearrangement joins TRBV7-2 to TRBJ2-7; 13 bases fit TRBD2. V lost 8 bases to trimming and J lost 0 bases; unmatched junction nucleotides: 4. The CDR3 length is 15 residues. Germline CDR1 reads SGHTA; CDR2 reads FQGNSA. The CDR3 region is CASGLAGASSYEQYF. The CDR3 region has the DNA TGTGCCAGCGGACTAGCGGGGGCGTCCTCCTACGAGCAGTACTTC.

The chain couples TRBV4-3 to TRBJ1-1; D unresolved. The CDR3 extends over 13 amino acids. V gave up 4 bases and J gave up 4 bases, with 10 bases separating them. Germline loops: CDR1 LGHNA, CDR2 YSLEER. The CDR3 DNA is TGCGCCAGCAGCCCTAACCTAGGCACTGAAGCTTTCTTT. Amino acids: CASSPNLGTEAFF.

The chain recombines TRBV4-3 with TRBJ2-7; 7 bases are a match to TRBD2. CDR1 and CDR2 from the germline V gene are LGHNA and YSLEER. The CDR3 consists of 17 residues. The ends lost 1 base at V and 3 bases at J; junction bases unmatched: 12. CDR3 DNA sequence: TGCGCCAGCAGCCAAGGGTGGGAGGGATCGATGTACTACGAGCAGTACTTC. Its protein product is CASSQGWEGSMYYEQYF.

V and J are TRBV7-9 and TRBJ2-3; 7 bases match TRBD1. CDR1 is SEHNR, CDR2 FQNEAQ, per germline (reference sequence). The trim removed 6 bases at V and 1 base at J, leaving 7 bases unmatched. The CDR3 is made up of 15 amino acids. The chain's CDR3 is CASRKGGSRTDTQYF. CDR3 sequence (DNA): TGTGCCAGCAGAAAAGGGGGCTCTCGCACAGATACGCAGTATTTT.

The chain joins TRBV2 to TRBJ1-5, with D tentatively TRBD1 (5 bases). Trimming cost V 6 bases and J 3 bases, with 6 bases left between them. The CDR3 contains 12 residues. Germline CDR1 is SNHLY and CDR2 is FYNNEI. CDR3 in DNA: TGTGCCAGCAGACAGGCCAATCAGCCCCAGCATTTT. Protein product: CASRQANQPQHF.

This clone was picked up one time. The V gene is TRBV18, the J gene TRBJ2-7, with 9 bases matching TRBD1. This CDR3 is 14 amino acids long. The V segment lost 10 bases and the J segment 4 bases; nucleotides outside the gene matches: 11. Germline V gene data show CDR1 as KGHSH and CDR2 as LQKENI. In DNA, the CDR3 is TGTGCCACCTCTCGGGGGACAGGGTCGTACGAGCAGTACTTC. Protein product: CATSRGTGSYEQYF.

The rearrangement uses TRBV29-1 and TRBJ1-2, with 7 positions matching TRBD1. The CDR3 sequence is 14 residues long. V lost 6 bases to trimming and J lost 1 base; unmatched junction nucleotides: 8. Per the germline V gene, CDR1 is SQVTM and CDR2 is ANQGSEA. CDR3 in amino acids: CSVGKDRINYGYTF. The CDR3 DNA is TGCAGCGTGGGCAAGGACAGGATTAACTATGGCTACACCTTC.

V gene TRBV29-1 combines with J gene TRBJ1-2; no clear D. CDR3 size: 12 residues. Germline loops: CDR1 SQVTM, CDR2 ANQGSEA. Trimming left V 0 bases short and J 4 bases short, with 6 bases between. CDR3 coding DNA: TGCAGCGTTGAAGATGCGGCCTATGGCTACACCTTC. Translated, it gives CSVEDAAYGYTF.

The CDR3 DNA sequence: TGTGCCAGCAGCAAAGGATGTGAGATATGCGAGCAGTACTTC. It encodes CASSKGCEICEQYF. This chain uses TRBV21-1 with TRBJ2-7; TRBD2, as called in the table, went unchecked against the DNA. TRBV21-1 is reported as a pseudogene. The CDR3 contains 14 residues.

Only one count was recorded for this clone. The chain couples TRBV7-2 to TRBJ1-2, with TRBD1 as a possible D gene (6 bases). CDR3 length equals 16 residues. Germline values: CDR1 SGHTA, CDR2 FQGNSA. Trimming took off 4 bases at V and 0 bases at J, with 15 bases between the two ends. CDR3 protein: CASSSRQGPTNYGYTF. CDR3 in DNA: TGTGCCAGCAGCTCCCGCCAGGGGCCGACTAACTATGGCTACACCTTC.

V gene TRBV11-2 combines with J gene TRBJ2-1; D possibly corresponds to TRBD2 (7 bases). The CDR3 runs to 14 residues. V lost 4 bases and J 8 bases, leaving 15 bases between the germline ends. Germline V CDR1 and CDR2: SGHAT, FQNNGV. CDR3 amino acids: CASSSFRGAYEQFF. DNA of the CDR3: TGTGCCAGCAGCTCCTTCCGGGGGGCGTATGAGCAGTTCTTC.

The rearrangement joins TRBV5-5 to TRBJ1-5, with TRBD1 matching 7 bases. The CDR3 length is 17 residues. The trim removed 5 bases at V and 2 bases at J, leaving 13 bases unmatched. The V gene's germline CDR1 is SGHKS and CDR2 YYEKEE (reference sequence). The CDR3, as DNA: TGTGCCAGCAGTCCCGGGACAGTCGTCTCGGGCAATCAGCCCCAGCATTTT. Its translation is CASSPGTVVSGNQPQHF.

The gene calls are TRBV7-6 and TRBJ2-7; 7 nucleotides align to TRBD2. Germline CDR1 SGHVS, CDR2 FNYEAQ. The CDR3 has 15 residues. V shed 1 base and J 6 bases; nucleotides not matched to a gene: 9. The CDR3 here is CASSLGYGGGSEQYF. The CDR3 region has the DNA TGTGCCAGCAGCTTAGGGTATGGCGGGGGAAGCGAGCAGTACTTC.

This chain uses TRBV29-1 with TRBJ1-2; D not resolved. The germline V gene has CDR1 SQVTM and CDR2 ANQGSEA. The V gene lost 0 bases and the J gene lost 8 bases, with 13 bases spanning the gap. The CDR3 is made up of 13 amino acids. This chain's CDR3 is CSVEDRSIGGYTF. CDR3 in DNA: TGCAGCGTTGAAGATAGGAGTATAGGAGGCTACACCTTC.

V gene TRBV6-4 combines with J gene TRBJ2-6; 7 nucleotides line up with TRBD1. CDR1 and CDR2 (germline): MRHNA, SNTAGT. V shed 3 bases, J shed 3 bases, and the junction held 14 bases outside the gene matches. The CDR3 totals 19 residues. The DNA for the CDR3 is TGTGCCAGCAGTGAAAGGTGGAACGACAGGGTACTTGGGGCCAACGTCCTGACTTTC. It encodes CASSERWNDRVLGANVLTF.

V is TRBV5-4 and J is TRBJ1-2; possible D gene TRBD1, 6 bases. CDR1 SGHNT and CDR2 YYREEE come from the germline V gene (reference sequence). There are 13 residues in the CDR3. The V gene lost 5 bases and the J gene lost 4 bases, with 12 bases spanning the gap. The CDR3 DNA sequence: TGTGCCAGCAGTCGACAGGTGACCTATGGCTACACCTTC. Its protein is CASSRQVTYGYTF.

A few counts support this clone. The rearrangement joins TRBV6-2 or TRBV6-3 to TRBJ1-5; no clear D. The CDR3 consists of 12 residues. V gave up 4 bases and J gave up 7 bases, with 8 bases separating them. The germline V gene has CDR1 MNHEY and CDR2 SVGEGT. The CDR3 DNA reads TGTGCCAGCAGTTTCATACTCCAGCCCCAGCATTTT. This encodes CASSFILQPQHF.